Each of the 14 T cell receptor beta chains below was sequenced from the same sample in a study of T cells in narcolepsy. Only in-frame clones appear in the TCRdb table, and some are missing; sequencing was by immunoSEQ multiplex PCR. The data contain tens of thousands of clones, 75% to 85% of them seen just once; the ten biggest clones take up about 1.1%. The material sequenced was CD45RA- memory CD4+ T cells from PBMCs. These receptors all stem from a human donor with narcolepsy.

The CDR3 DNA sequence: TGTGCCAGCAGCCTGGGACAGGGGATGCGGGAGTTCTTC. This gives the protein CASSLGQGMREFF. This chain links TRBV2 with TRBJ2-1; 10 bases align to TRBD1. This CDR3 contains 13 residues. Germline loops: CDR1 SNHLY, CDR2 FYNNEI. V shed 6 bases, J shed 14 bases, and the junction held 10 bases outside the gene matches.

In this sample, this clone turned up once. The gene calls are TRBV4-1 and TRBJ1-1; D possibly corresponds to TRBD1 (6 bases). The CDR3 has 17 residues. Trimming took 1 base from V and 1 from J, leaving 16 bases between them. The germline gives CDR1 MGHRA, CDR2 YSYEKL. Here the CDR3 reads CASSQGVTGTRNTEAFF. The CDR3 bases are TGCGCCAGCAGCCAAGGAGTTACCGGGACAAGGAACACTGAAGCTTTCTTT.

This clone came up once. CDR3 sequence: CASSSRDRGETQYF. The CDR3 DNA sequence: TGTGCCAGCAGCTCCCGGGACAGGGGGGAGACCCAGTACTTC. The chain carries TRBV7-2 and TRBJ2-5; the match to TRBD1 covers 11 bases. The germline V gene encodes CDR1 SGHTA and CDR2 FQGNSA. V dropped 4 bases and J dropped 5; count of bases not matched to a gene: 3. This CDR3 has 14 residues.

This chain joins TRBV9 and TRBJ2-2; 7 nucleotides agree with TRBD2. The V segment lost 3 bases and the J segment 1 base; nucleotides outside the gene matches: 6. The CDR3 loop spans 16 amino acids. The V gene's germline CDR1 is SGDLS and CDR2 YYNGEE. The CDR3 DNA reads as TGTGCCAGCAGCGGGAGGGTAGCGGGGAACACCGGGGAGCTGTTTTTT. Its protein is CASSGRVAGNTGELFF.

The V gene is TRBV4-1, the J gene TRBJ1-4; D is unclear. V dropped 10 bases and J dropped 5 bases, with 20 bases sitting between them. CDR1 is MGHRA and CDR2 is YSYEKL in the germline V gene. The CDR3 totals 15 residues. CDR3 region: CATKKTTAENEKLFF. Here the CDR3 DNA reads TGCGCCACCAAAAAGACGACGGCGGAAAATGAAAAACTGTTTTTT.

The chain uses TRBV18 and TRBJ2-3, with D unclear. CDR1 and CDR2 (germline): KGHSH, LQKENI. Trimming removed 3 bases at V and 0 bases at J, with 13 bases between. CDR3 length: 16 residues. As DNA, the CDR3 is TGTGCCAGCTCACCTGATAAATTGGGTAGCACAGATACGCAGTATTTT. This codes for CASSPDKLGSTDTQYF.

This chain links TRBV19 with TRBJ2-5; 10 positions match TRBD2. The J call is uncertain, as TRBJ2-7 better fits the DNA end. The CDR3 has 14 amino acids. Germline CDR1 and CDR2: LNHDA and SQIVND (reference sequence). The CDR3 region is CASKQREGSAEQYF. In nucleotides, the CDR3 is TGTGCCAGTAAGCAGCGGGAGGGCTCCGCCGAGCAGTACTTC.

V gene TRBV7-9 combines with J gene TRBJ1-4, with a possible D match to TRBD1 (6 bases). CDR1 SEHNR and CDR2 FQNEAQ come from the germline V gene (reference sequence). V was pared by 4 bases and J by 5 bases, with 14 bases between. The CDR3 consists of 15 residues. CDR3 sequence: CASSSDGGANEKLFF. The CDR3 DNA reads TGTGCCAGCAGCTCCGACGGGGGGGCAAATGAAAAACTGTTTTTT.

V usage is TRBV5-4 and J usage is TRBJ2-7, with TRBD2 identical over 7 bases. This CDR3 comprises 14 residues. Germline loops: CDR1 SGHNT, CDR2 YYREEE (reference sequence). V gave up 5 bases and J gave up 3 bases; unmatched junction bases: 8. CDR3 region: CASRLGGGVYEQYF. CDR3 sequence (DNA): TGTGCCAGCAGACTCGGCGGGGGTGTCTACGAGCAGTACTTC.

V gene TRBV25-1 combines with J gene TRBJ1-3; the D is unclear. The CDR3 sequence is 14 residues long. Germline CDR1 and CDR2: MGHDK and SYGVNS. Between the trimmed V and J ends, which lost 2 bases and 0 bases, there was a span of 5 bases. DNA of the CDR3: TGTGCCAGCAGTGAAGAGCGCTCTGGAAACACCATATATTTT. Translation gives CASSEERSGNTIYF.

The chain links TRBV7-2 to TRBJ2-1; tentatively, D is TRBD2 (5 bases). Looked up from germline, CDR1 is SGHTA and CDR2 is FQGNSA. CDR3 length equals 13 residues. Trimming shortened V by 0 bases and J by 7 bases, and 7 bases separated the two germline ends. The CDR3 reads CASSLARGNEQFF. Here the CDR3 DNA reads TGTGCCAGCAGCTTAGCGCGCGGGAATGAGCAGTTCTTC.

This clone came up a few times. J is TRBJ1-1 and V is TRBV6-5; D call uncertain. Deletions cut 5 bases from V and 1 base from J, with 8 bases between. Germline-derived CDR1 and CDR2 are MNHEY and SVGAGI. The CDR3 has 13 amino acids. CDR3 sequence: CASSETWNTEAFF. Written as DNA, the CDR3 is TGTGCCAGCAGTGAGACATGGAACACTGAAGCTTTCTTT.

The genes are TRBV14 and TRBJ2-4, with 7 bases fitting TRBD1. This CDR3 is 15 amino acids long. From germline, CDR1 is SGHDN and CDR2 FVKESK. Unmatched junction bases numbered 4, after V lost 4 bases and J lost 1 base. The CDR3 nucleotides are TGTGCCAGCAGCCCGACAGGGTGGGCCAAAAACATTCAGTACTTC. Translation gives CASSPTGWAKNIQYF.

The chain is built from TRBV10-2 and TRBJ2-3; D is tentatively TRBD1 or TRBD2 (5 bases each). The CDR3 is 14 residues long. Trimming took off 8 bases at V and 9 bases at J, with 21 bases between the two ends. Germline CDR1 WSHSY, CDR2 SAAADI. In DNA form, the CDR3 reads TGCGCCAGCCGGGACCTAAGTATATCAGGCACGCAGTATTTT. It encodes CASRDLSISGTQYF.